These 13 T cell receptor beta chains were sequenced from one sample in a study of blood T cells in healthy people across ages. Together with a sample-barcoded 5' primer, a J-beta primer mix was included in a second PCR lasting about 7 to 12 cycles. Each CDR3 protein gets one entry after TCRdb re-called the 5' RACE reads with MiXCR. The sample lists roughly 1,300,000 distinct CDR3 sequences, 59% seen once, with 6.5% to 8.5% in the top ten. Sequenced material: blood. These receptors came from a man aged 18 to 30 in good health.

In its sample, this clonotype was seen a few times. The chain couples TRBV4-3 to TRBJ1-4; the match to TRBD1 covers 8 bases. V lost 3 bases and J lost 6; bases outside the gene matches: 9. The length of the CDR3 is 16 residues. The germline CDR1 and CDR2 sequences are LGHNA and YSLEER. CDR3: CASSHVIDRGHEKLFF. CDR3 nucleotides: TGCGCCAGCAGCCATGTCATCGACAGGGGTCATGAAAAACTGTTTTTT.

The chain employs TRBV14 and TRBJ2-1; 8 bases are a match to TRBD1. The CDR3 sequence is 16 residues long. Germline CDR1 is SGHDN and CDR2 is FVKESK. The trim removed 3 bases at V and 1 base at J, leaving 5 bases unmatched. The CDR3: CASSQMTGDSYNEQFF. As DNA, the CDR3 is TGTGCCAGCAGCCAGATGACAGGGGATTCCTACAATGAGCAGTTCTTC.

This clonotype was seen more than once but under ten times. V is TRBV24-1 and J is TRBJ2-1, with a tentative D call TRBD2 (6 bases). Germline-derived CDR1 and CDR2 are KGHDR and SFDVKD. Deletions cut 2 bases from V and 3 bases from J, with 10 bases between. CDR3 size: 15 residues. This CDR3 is CATSDSGTDYNEQFF. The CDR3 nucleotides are TGTGCCACCAGTGATTCCGGGACTGACTACAATGAGCAGTTCTTC.

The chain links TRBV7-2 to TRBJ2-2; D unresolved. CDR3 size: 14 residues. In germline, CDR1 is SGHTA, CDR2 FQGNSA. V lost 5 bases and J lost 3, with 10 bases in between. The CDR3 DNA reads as TGTGCCAGCAGCCCTCCCTGGGACACCGGGGAGCTGTTTTTT. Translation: CASSPPWDTGELFF.

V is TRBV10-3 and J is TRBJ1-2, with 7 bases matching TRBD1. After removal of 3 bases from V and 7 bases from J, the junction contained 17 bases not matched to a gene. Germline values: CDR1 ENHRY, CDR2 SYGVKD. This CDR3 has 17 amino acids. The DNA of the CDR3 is TGTGCCATCAGTGAACTCTCGGGGACAGCCTTCCGGGGTGGCTACACCTTC. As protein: CAISELSGTAFRGGYTF.

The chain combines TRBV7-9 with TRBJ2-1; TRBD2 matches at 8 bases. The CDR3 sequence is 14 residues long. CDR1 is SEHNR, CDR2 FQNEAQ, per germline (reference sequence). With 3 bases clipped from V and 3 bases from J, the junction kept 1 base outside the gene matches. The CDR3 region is CASSFRGGYNEQFF. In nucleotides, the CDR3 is TGTGCCAGCAGCTTCCGGGGGGGCTACAATGAGCAGTTCTTC.

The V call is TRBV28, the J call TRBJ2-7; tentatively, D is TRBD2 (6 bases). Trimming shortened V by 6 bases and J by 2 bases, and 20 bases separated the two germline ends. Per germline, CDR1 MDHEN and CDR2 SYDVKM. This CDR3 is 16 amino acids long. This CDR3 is CASSLFPGSRAYEQYF. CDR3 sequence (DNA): TGTGCCAGCAGCCTATTCCCCGGGAGTCGAGCCTACGAGCAGTACTTC.

The CDR3 loop reads CSAVSGASTDTQYF. For the CDR3, the DNA is TGCAGCGCTGTTAGCGGGGCTAGCACAGATACGCAGTATTTT. The chain joins TRBV29-1 to TRBJ2-3; TRBD2 agrees at 8 bases. V shed 7 bases and J 0 bases; nucleotides not matched to a gene: 6. Germline V CDR1 and CDR2: SQVTM, ANQGSEA. The CDR3 runs 14 residues.

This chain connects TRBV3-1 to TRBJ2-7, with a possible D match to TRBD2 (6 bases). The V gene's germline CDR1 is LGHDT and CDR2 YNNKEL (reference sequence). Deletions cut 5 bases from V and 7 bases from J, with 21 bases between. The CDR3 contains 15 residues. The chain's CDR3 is CASSFLATSPGEQYF. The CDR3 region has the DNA TGTGCCAGCAGCTTCCTAGCGACCTCTCCGGGGGAGCAGTACTTC.

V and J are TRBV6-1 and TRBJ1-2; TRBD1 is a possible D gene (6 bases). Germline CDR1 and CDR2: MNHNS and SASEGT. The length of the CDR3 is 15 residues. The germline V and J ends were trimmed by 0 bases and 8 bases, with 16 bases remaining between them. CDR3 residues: CASSEAQGQPLGYTF. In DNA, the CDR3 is TGTGCCAGCAGTGAAGCCCAAGGACAGCCCTTGGGCTACACCTTC.

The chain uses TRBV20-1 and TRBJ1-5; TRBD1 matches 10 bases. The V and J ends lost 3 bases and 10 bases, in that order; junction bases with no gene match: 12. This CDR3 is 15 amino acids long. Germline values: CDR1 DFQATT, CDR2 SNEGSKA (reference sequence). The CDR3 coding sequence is TGCAGTGCTAGTCTCTCTGGGACAGGGGAGAAACCCCAGCATTTT. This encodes CSASLSGTGEKPQHF.

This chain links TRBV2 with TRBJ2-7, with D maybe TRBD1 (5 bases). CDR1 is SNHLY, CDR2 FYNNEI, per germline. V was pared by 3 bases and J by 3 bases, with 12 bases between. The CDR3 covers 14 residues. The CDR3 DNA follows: TGTGCCAGCAGTGAGTTGCGCGGACACTACGAGCAGTACTTC. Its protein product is CASSELRGHYEQYF.

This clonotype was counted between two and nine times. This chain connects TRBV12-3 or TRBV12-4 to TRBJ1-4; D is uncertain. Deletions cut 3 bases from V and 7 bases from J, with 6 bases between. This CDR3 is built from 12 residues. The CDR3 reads CASSFLGEKLFF. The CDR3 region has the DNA TGTGCCAGCAGTTTTCTTGGTGAAAAACTGTTTTTT.